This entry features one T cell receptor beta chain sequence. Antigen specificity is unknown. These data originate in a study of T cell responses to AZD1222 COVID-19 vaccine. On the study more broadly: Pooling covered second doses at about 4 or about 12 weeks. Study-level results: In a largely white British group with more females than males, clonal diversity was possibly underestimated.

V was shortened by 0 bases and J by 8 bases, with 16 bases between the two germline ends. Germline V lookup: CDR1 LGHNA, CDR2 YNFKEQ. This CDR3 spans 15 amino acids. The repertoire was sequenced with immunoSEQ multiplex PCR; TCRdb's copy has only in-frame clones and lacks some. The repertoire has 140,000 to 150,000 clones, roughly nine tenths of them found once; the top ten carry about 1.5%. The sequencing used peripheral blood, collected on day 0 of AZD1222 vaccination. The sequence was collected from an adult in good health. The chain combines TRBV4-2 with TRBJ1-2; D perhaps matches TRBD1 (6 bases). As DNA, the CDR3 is TGTGCCAGCAGCCAAGAAATATTGGGGGCGTTGGGCTACACCTTC. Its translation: CASSQEILGALGYTF.